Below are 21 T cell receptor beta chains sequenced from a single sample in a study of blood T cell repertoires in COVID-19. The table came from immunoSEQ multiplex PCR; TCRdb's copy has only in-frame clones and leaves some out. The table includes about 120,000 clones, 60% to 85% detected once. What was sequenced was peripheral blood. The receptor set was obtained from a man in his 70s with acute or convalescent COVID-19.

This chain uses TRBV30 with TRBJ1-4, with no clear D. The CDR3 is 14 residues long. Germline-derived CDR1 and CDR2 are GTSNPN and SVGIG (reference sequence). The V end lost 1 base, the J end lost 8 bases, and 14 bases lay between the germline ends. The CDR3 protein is CAWSGESRLEKLFF. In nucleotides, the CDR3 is TGTGCCTGGAGTGGTGAGTCGAGATTGGAAAAACTGTTTTTT.

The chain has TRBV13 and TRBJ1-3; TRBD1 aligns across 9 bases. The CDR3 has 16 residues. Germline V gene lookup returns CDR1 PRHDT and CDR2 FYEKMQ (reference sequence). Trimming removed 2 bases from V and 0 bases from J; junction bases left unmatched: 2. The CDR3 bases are TGTGCCAGCAGCTTAAGGACAGGGGCCTCTGGAAACACCATATATTTT. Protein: CASSLRTGASGNTIYF. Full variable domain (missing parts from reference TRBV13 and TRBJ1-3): AAGVIQSPRHLIKEKRETATLKCYPIPRHDTVYWYQQGPGQDPQFLISFYEKMQSDKGSIPDRFSAQQFSDYHSELNMSSLELGDSALYFCASSLRTGASGNTIYFGEGSWLTVV.

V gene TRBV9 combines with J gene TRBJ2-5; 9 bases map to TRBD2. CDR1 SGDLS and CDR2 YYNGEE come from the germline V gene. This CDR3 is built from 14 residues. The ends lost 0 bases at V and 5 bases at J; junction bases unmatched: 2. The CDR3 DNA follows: TGTGCCAGCAGCGTAGGTCTAGCGGGGGAGACCCAGTACTTC. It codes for CASSVGLAGETQYF.

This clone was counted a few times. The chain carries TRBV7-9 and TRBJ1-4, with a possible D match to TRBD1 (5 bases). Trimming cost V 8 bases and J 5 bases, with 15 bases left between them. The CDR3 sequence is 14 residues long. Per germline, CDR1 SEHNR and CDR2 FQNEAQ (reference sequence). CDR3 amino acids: CASGAGGLNEKLFF. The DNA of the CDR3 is TGTGCCAGCGGCGCCGGGGGTCTAAATGAAAAACTGTTTTTT.

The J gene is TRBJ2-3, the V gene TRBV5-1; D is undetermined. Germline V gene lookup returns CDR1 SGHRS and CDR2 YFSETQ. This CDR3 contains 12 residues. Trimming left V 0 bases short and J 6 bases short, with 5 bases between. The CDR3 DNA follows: TGCGCCAGCAGCTTGGGAGTGGATACGCAGTATTTT. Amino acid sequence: CASSLGVDTQYF.

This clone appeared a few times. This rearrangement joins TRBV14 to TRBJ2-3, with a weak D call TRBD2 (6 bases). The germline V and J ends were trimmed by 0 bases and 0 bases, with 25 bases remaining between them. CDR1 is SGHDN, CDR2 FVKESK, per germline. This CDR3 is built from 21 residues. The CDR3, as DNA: TGTGCCAGCAGCCAAGATGGGGTTAGCGGAGGAATGCCTTCTAGCACAGATACGCAGTATTTT. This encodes CASSQDGVSGGMPSSTDTQYF.

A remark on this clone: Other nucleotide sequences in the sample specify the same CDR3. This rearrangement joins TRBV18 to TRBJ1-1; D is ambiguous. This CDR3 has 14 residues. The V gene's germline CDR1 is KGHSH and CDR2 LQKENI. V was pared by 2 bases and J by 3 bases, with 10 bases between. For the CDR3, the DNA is TGTGCCAGCTCACCAGGTCCTGTAGACACTGAAGCTTTCTTT. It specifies CASSPGPVDTEAFF.

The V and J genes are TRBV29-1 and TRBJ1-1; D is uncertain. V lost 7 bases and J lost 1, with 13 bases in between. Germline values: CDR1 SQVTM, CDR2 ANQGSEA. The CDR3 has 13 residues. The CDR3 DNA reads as TGCAGCGCCCGGGTACGGTCGAACACTGAAGCTTTCTTT. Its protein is CSARVRSNTEAFF.

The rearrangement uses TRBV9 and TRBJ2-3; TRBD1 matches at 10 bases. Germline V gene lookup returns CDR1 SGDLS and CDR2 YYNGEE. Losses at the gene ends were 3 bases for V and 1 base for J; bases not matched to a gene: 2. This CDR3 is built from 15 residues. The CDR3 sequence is CASSDDRGRTDTQYF. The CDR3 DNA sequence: TGTGCCAGCAGCGACGACAGGGGGCGCACAGATACGCAGTATTTT.

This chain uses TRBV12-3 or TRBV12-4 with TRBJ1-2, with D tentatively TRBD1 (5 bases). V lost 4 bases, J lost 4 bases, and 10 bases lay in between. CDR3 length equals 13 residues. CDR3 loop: CASSSSRAYGYTF. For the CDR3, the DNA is TGTGCCAGCAGTTCATCCAGGGCCTATGGCTACACCTTC.

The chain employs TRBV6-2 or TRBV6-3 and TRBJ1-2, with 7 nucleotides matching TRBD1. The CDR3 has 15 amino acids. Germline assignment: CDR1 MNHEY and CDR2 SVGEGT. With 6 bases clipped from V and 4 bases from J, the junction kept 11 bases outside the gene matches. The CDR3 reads CASSKWRGQGYGYTF. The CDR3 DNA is TGTGCCAGCAGCAAGTGGAGGGGGCAAGGCTATGGCTACACCTTC.

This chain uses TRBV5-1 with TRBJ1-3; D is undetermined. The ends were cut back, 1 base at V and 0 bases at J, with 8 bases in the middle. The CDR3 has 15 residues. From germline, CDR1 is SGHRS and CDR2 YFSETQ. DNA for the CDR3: TGCGCCAGCAGCTTGCAACCGAGCTCTGGAAACACCATATATTTT. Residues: CASSLQPSSGNTIYF.

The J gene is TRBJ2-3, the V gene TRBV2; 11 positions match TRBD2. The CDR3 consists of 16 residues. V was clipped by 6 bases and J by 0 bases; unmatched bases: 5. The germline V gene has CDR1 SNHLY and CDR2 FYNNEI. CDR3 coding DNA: TGTGCCAGCAGGGTGGGACTAGCGGCAAGCACAGATACGCAGTATTTT. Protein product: CASRVGLAASTDTQYF.

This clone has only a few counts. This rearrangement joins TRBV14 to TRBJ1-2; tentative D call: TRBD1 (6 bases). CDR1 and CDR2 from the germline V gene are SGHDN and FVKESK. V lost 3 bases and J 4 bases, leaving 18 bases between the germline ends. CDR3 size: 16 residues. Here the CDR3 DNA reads TGTGCCAGCAGCCAGGATCAAACAGGGACCGGCTATGGCTACACCTTC. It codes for CASSQDQTGTGYGYTF.

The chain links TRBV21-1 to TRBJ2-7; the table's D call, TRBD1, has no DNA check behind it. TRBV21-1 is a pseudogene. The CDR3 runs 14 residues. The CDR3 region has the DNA TGTGCCAGCAGTGAGACAGGGGGATGGGGGGAGCAGTACTTC. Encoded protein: CASSETGGWGEQYF.

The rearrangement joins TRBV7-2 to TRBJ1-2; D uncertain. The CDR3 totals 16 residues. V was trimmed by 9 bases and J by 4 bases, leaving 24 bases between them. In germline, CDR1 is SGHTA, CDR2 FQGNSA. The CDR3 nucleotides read TGTGCCAGTTCATTTCTGGCGCAGGCTAATGTCTATGGCTACACCTTC. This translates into CASSFLAQANVYGYTF.

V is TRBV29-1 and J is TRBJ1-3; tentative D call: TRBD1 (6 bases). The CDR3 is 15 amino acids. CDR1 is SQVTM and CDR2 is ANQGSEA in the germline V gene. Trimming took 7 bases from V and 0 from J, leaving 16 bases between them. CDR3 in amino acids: CSAIRDNNSGNTIYF. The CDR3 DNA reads TGCAGCGCGATCCGGGACAACAACTCTGGAAACACCATATATTTT.

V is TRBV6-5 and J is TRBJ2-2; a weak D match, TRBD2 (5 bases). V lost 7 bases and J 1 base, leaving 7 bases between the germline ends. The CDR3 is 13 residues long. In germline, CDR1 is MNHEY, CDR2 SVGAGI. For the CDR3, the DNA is TGTGCCAGCATCCGGGGGAACACCGGGGAGCTGTTTTTT. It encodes CASIRGNTGELFF.

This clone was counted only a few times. CDR3 nucleotides: TGTGCCAGCAGCTCCTACCCACTCCGGGTTGAAGCTTTCTTT. The encoded protein is CASSSYPLRVEAFF. J is TRBJ1-1 and V is TRBV7-9; D is unclear. The germline V gene encodes CDR1 SEHNR and CDR2 FQNEAQ (reference sequence). The CDR3 spans 14 residues. The germline V and J ends were trimmed by 4 bases and 7 bases, with 16 bases remaining between them.

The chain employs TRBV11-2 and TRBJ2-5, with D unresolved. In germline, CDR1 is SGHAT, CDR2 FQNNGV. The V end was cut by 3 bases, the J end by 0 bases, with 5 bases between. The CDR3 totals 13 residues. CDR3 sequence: CASSFYDQETQYF. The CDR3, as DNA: TGTGCCAGCAGCTTTTATGACCAAGAGACCCAGTACTTC.

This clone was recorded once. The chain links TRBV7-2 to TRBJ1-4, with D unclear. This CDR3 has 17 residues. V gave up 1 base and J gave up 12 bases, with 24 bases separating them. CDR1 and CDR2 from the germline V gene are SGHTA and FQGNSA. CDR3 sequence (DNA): TGTGCCAGCAGCTTAGGCCATGGCTTGGGTTTAATGAGGGAACTGTTTTTT. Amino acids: CASSLGHGLGLMRELFF.